The clone carrying this T cell receptor (beta chain) was observed a handful of times. Its target is not known. This entry comes from a study of T cell repertoires in cytomegalovirus infection. Each CDR3 protein is one row after TCRdb ran MiXCR on the reads. The sample contains about 920,000 distinct CDR3 sequences, approximately 31% of which appear only once. CDR3 length equals 14 residues. Germline V gene data show CDR1 as MNHNY and CDR2 as SVGAGI (reference sequence). The V gene end was trimmed by 6 bases and the J gene end by 6 bases; junction bases not matched to a gene: 10. The specimen was cultured CD8+ T cells from PBMCs, collected from culture after CMV antigen stimulation. The rearrangement links TRBV6-6 to TRBJ1-1, with TRBD1 matching over 7 bases. The clonotype originates from a human donor in good health (CMV status not recorded). Some clones in this sample may be carry-over from other donors' samples. The CDR3 loop is CASRPRDRDPEAFF. The CDR3 DNA is TGTGCCAGCAGACCTAGAGACAGGGACCCTGAAGCTTTCTTT.